The 17 T cell receptor beta chains presented below share a single source sample, sequenced in a study of blood T cell repertoires in COVID-19. The table came from immunoSEQ multiplex PCR; TCRdb's copy has only in-frame clones and leaves some out. Among roughly 71,000 clones, over 65% were seen once, and the ten largest hold 15% to 20%. The sequenced material came from peripheral blood. All receptors come from a woman at least 80 years old with acute or convalescent COVID-19.

The gene calls are TRBV14 and TRBJ2-1; 10 bases map to TRBD2. J lost 3 bases, V lost 4 bases, and 6 bases had no gene match. Germline V gives CDR1 SGHDN, CDR2 FVKESK. The CDR3 loop spans 16 amino acids. Here the CDR3 DNA reads TGTGCCAGCAGCCGCCTAGCGGGGGCGATCTACAATGAGCAGTTCTTC. Amino acids: CASSRLAGAIYNEQFF.

The chain couples TRBV3-1 (or the pseudogene TRBV3-2) to TRBJ2-1, with 9 bases aligning to TRBD2. J gave up 6 bases and V 3 bases, and 3 bases lay outside the gene matches. This CDR3 comprises 14 residues. The V gene's germline CDR1 is LGHDT and CDR2 YNNKEL (reference sequence). Written as DNA, the CDR3 is TGTGCCAGCAGCCACGGCGGGGGGGGCAATGAGCAGTTCTTC. This codes for CASSHGGGGNEQFF.

Written as DNA, the CDR3 is TGTGCCAGCAGCTTAAGTTTTAGGGGTATCCAAAACATTCAGTACTTC. This translates into CASSLSFRGIQNIQYF. This chain joins TRBV7-9 and TRBJ2-4, with D possibly TRBD1 on 5 matching bases. V was clipped by 2 bases and J by 5 bases, with 16 bases between them. This CDR3 has 16 amino acids. Germline V gene sequence: CDR1 SEHNR, CDR2 FQNEAQ (reference sequence).

This chain connects TRBV6-6 to TRBJ1-4; a possible D gene is TRBD1 (5 bases). This CDR3 contains 13 residues. CDR1 and CDR2 (germline): MNHNY, SVGAGI (reference sequence). Between the trimmed V and J ends, which lost 7 bases and 2 bases, there was a span of 8 bases. CDR3: CASTRGTNEKLFF. CDR3 DNA: TGTGCCAGCACCCGGGGGACTAATGAAAAACTGTTTTTT.

This chain joins TRBV27 and TRBJ1-6; 10 bases fit TRBD1. Germline CDR1 is MNHEY and CDR2 is SMNVEV (reference sequence). CDR3 length: 20 residues. Trimming at V came to 4 bases and at J to 7 bases, leaving 19 bases not matched to a gene. In DNA form, the CDR3 reads TGTGCCAGCAGTTCTCTTACCGGGACAGGGGTGGTGGGGATCAATTCACCCCTCCACTTT. Translating gives CASSSLTGTGVVGINSPLHF.

The chain uses TRBV19 and TRBJ2-1, with TRBD2 identical over 11 bases. After removal of 1 base from V and 0 bases from J, the junction contained 11 bases not matched to a gene. CDR3 length: 20 residues. Germline V gene sequence: CDR1 LNHDA, CDR2 SQIVND (reference sequence). This CDR3 reads CASSIAIGASGGFSYNEQFF. For the CDR3, the DNA is TGTGCCAGTAGTATAGCTATCGGGGCTAGCGGGGGGTTCTCCTACAATGAGCAGTTCTTC.

The chain is built from TRBV6-5 and TRBJ1-5; D is unclear. CDR3 size: 13 residues. CDR1 is MNHEY, CDR2 SVGAGI, per germline. Trimming shortened V by 7 bases and J by 6 bases, and 13 bases separated the two germline ends. The chain's CDR3 is CASTLGFTQPQHF. The CDR3 coding sequence is TGTGCCAGCACGTTGGGCTTCACTCAGCCCCAGCATTTT.

This clone was observed once. V is TRBV5-4 and J is TRBJ1-1, with D hard to call. CDR1 SGHNT and CDR2 YYREEE come from the germline V gene (reference sequence). The CDR3 has 14 residues. Trimming removed 0 bases at V and 0 bases at J, with 6 bases between. CDR3 protein: CASSLVSVNTEAFF. The CDR3, as DNA: TGTGCCAGCAGCTTGGTTTCAGTGAACACTGAAGCTTTCTTT.

V usage is TRBV5-1 and J usage is TRBJ1-2; D gene ambiguous. With 4 bases removed from V and 8 bases from J, the gap between germline ends came to 12 bases. The CDR3 has 12 amino acids. CDR1 is SGHRS, CDR2 YFSETQ, per germline. The CDR3 DNA is TGCGCCAGCAGCCGGAGGTTAGAGGGCTACACCTTC. This translates into CASSRRLEGYTF.

The chain links TRBV9 to TRBJ2-3; 8 bases agree with TRBD2. J was trimmed by 1 base and V by 3 bases; bases with no gene match: 10. Germline V gene data show CDR1 as SGDLS and CDR2 as YYNGEE. The CDR3 is 17 amino acids. CDR3 nucleotide sequence: TGTGCCAGCAGCGCCCCCCGGGGGGGCACGCGCACAGATACGCAGTATTTT. Residues: CASSAPRGGTRTDTQYF.

The V call is TRBV7-8, the J call TRBJ1-6; 7 positions match TRBD1. The CDR3 contains 17 residues. The ends lost 1 base at V and 7 bases at J; junction bases unmatched: 10. In germline, CDR1 is SGHVS, CDR2 FQNEAQ. For the CDR3, the DNA is TGTGCCAGCAGCTTAGTTTTCGCGACAGGGCCGAATTCACCCCTCCACTTT. This translates into CASSLVFATGPNSPLHF. The variable domain in full, completed from reference TRBV7-8 and TRBJ1-6, reads GAGVSQSPRYKVAKRGQDVALRCDPISGHVSLFWYQQALGQGPEFLTYFQNEAQLDKSGLPSDRFFAERPEGSVSTLKIQRTQQEDSAVYLCASSLVFATGPNSPLHFGNGTRLTVT.

The genes are TRBV30 and TRBJ2-1; 7 nucleotides match TRBD2. V was pared by 3 bases and J by 5 bases, with 1 base of the junction left unmatched. The germline CDR1 and CDR2 sequences are GTSNPN and SVGIG (reference sequence). This CDR3 is 12 amino acids long. As DNA, the CDR3 is TGTGCCTGGAGGCTAGCGGACAATGAGCAGTTCTTC. It specifies CAWRLADNEQFF.

The chain joins TRBV27 to TRBJ1-1, with TRBD1 identical over 7 bases. With 4 bases clipped from V and 6 bases from J, the junction kept 8 bases outside the gene matches. Germline values: CDR1 MNHEY, CDR2 SMNVEV (reference sequence). This CDR3 spans 14 amino acids. Written as DNA, the CDR3 is TGTGCCAGCAGTTCGACACAGGGGTCATCTGAAGCTTTCTTT. Translation gives CASSSTQGSSEAFF.

V and J are TRBV15 and TRBJ2-7; a weak D match, TRBD2 (6 bases). Germline CDR1 and CDR2: LNHNV and YYDKDF (reference sequence). The V end was cut by 1 base, the J end by 4 bases, with 17 bases between. The CDR3 has 16 residues. The chain's CDR3 is CATSRAQEGRWYEQYF. The CDR3 nucleotides read TGTGCCACCAGCAGAGCCCAGGAGGGGCGGTGGTACGAGCAGTACTTC.

The chain employs TRBV10-1 and TRBJ2-3; TRBD2 matches at 12 bases. The V segment lost 5 bases and the J segment 3 bases; nucleotides outside the gene matches: 6. From germline, CDR1 is WNHNN and CDR2 SYGVQD (reference sequence). There are 16 residues in the CDR3. CDR3 DNA: TGCGCCAGCAGTCGACTAGCGGGGGTCGGGACAGATACGCAGTATTTT. Translated, it gives CASSRLAGVGTDTQYF.

The J gene is TRBJ2-1, the V gene TRBV9; 8 bases are shared with TRBD2. This CDR3 is 16 amino acids long. Unmatched junction bases numbered 12, after V lost 4 bases and J lost 6 bases. CDR1 and CDR2 from the germline V gene are SGDLS and YYNGEE. CDR3 bases: TGTGCCAGCAGCAAAAGCGGGAGCTGGTATAGCAATGAGCAGTTCTTC. Amino acids: CASSKSGSWYSNEQFF.

The chain couples TRBV12-5 to TRBJ2-2; 8 bases fit TRBD2. J gave up 5 bases and V 3 bases, and 8 bases lay outside the gene matches. The CDR3 spans 16 residues. Per germline, CDR1 LGHNT and CDR2 FRNRAP. The CDR3 loop reads CASGLHREGYTGELFF. The CDR3, as DNA: TGTGCTAGTGGTTTACACCGGGAGGGCTATACCGGGGAGCTGTTTTTT.